This TCR beta chain was identified during a study of blood T cells in healthy people across ages. This clonotype has just a few counts. PCR was performed a second time for about 7 to 12 cycles using a sample-barcoded 5' primer and a J-beta primer mix. Each of the cDNA molecules was tagged by a template-switch adaptor with 12 random nucleotides. Via MiXCR, TCRdb re-called the 5' RACE reads, giving one row per CDR3 protein. The sample holds fewer than 700,000 distinct CDR3 sequences, roughly 48% seen once. CDR1 is SGHTA and CDR2 is FQGNSA in the germline V gene. V shed 1 base and J shed 8 bases, with 10 bases lying between them. This CDR3 is built from 13 residues. Every donor gave roughly 9.6 milliliters of peripheral blood.

Sequencing was done on a sample of blood. This TCR was recovered from a man older than 75 in good health. The J gene is TRBJ2-3, the V gene TRBV7-2; D not resolved. CDR3 in DNA: TGTGCCAGCAGCTTAGAACCTAGTTCTACGCAGTATTTT. It yields the protein CASSLEPSSTQYF.